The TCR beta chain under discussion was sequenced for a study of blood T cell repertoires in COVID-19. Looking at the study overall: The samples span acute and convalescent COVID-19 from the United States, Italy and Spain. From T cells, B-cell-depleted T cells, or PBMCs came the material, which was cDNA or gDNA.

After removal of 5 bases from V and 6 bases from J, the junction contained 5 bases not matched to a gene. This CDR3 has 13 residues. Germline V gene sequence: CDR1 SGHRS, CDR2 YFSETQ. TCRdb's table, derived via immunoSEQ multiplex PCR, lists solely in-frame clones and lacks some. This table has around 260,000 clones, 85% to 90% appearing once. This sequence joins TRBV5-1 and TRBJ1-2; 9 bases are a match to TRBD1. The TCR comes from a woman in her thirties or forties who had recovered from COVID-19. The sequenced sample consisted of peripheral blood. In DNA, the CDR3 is TGCGCCAGCAGTTGGACAGGGGACGATGGCTACACCTTC. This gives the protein CASSWTGDDGYTF.